The rows below give T cell receptor beta chains drawn from one sample of a study of T cell responses to AZD1222 COVID-19 vaccine. Sequencing was performed with immunoSEQ multiplex PCR; in TCRdb, only in-frame clones are kept and a portion is missing. The sample data list around 140,000 clones. Sequenced input: peripheral blood. These receptors came from an adult in good health. Both conserved end residues are part of each CDR3. The D gene is left open where the match is weak.

V gene	J gene	D gene	CDR3 DNA	CDR3 protein
TRBV6-5	TRBJ1-1	TRBD1	TGTGCCAGCAGAAGGGGACAGGGACCCACTGAAGCTTTCTTT	CASRRGQGPTEAFF
TRBV6-5	TRBJ1-4	TRBD1	TGTGCCAGCAGACCCGGACAGGGAGCTAATGAAAAACTGTTTTTT	CASRPGQGANEKLFF
TRBV6-2/TRBV6-3	TRBJ2-1	NA	TGTGCCAGCAGTTATTTCGATGAGCAGTTCTTC	CASSYFDEQFF
TRBV6-5	TRBJ1-1	TRBD1	TGTGCCAGCAGCAGGGGTACAGGGGCGCGTCCTGAAGCTTTCTTT	CASSRGTGARPEAFF
TRBV5-1	TRBJ2-2	TRBD1	TGCGCCAGCACCACCGAAAAGGGGGCTGGATTCGTAAGCACCGGGGAGCTGTTTTTT	CASTTEKGAGFVSTGELFF
TRBV18	TRBJ1-4	NA	TGTGCCAGCTCACCACTTGAAGCAACTAATGAAAAACTGTTTTTT	CASSPLEATNEKLFF
TRBV3-1/TRBV3-2	TRBJ2-3	NA	TGTGCCAGCAGCCAAGATCTGAGAAATACGCAGTATTTT	CASSQDLRNTQYF
TRBV5-6	TRBJ2-3	NA	TGTGCCAGCAGCCGCGGTACAGATACGCAGTATTTT	CASSRGTDTQYF
TRBV21-1	TRBJ2-7	NA	TGTGCCAGCAGCAACCGGGACAGCCACGAGCAGTACTTC	CASSNRDSHEQYF
TRBV5-1	TRBJ2-1	NA	TGCGCCAGCAGCTTGGCCCTCAATGAGCAGTTCTTC	CASSLALNEQFF
TRBV7-9	TRBJ1-1	NA	TGTGCCAGCAGCTACTCGAACACTGAAGCTTTCTTT	CASSYSNTEAFF
TRBV7-8	TRBJ1-3	NA	TGTGCCAGCAGCACAGAGGGCTCTGGAAACACCATATATTTT	CASSTEGSGNTIYF
TRBV5-4	TRBJ2-1	TRBD2	TGTGCCAGCAGCTGGGAACTAGCGGGAGACTACAATGAGCAGTTCTTC	CASSWELAGDYNEQFF
TRBV7-8	TRBJ1-5	NA	TGTGCCAGCAGCTTAGCGGCCGGGGATCAGCCCCAGCATTTT	CASSLAAGDQPQHF
TRBV4-1	TRBJ1-2	TRBD1	TGCGCCAGCAGCCTATCCGAAGGACAGGGAAGCTATGGCTACACCTTC	CASSLSEGQGSYGYTF
TRBV28	TRBJ1-2	NA	TGTGCCAGCACCGGTCTGAGCAAACTAGAAGGTTTTGGCTACACCTTC	CASTGLSKLEGFGYTF
TRBV5-1	TRBJ2-5	NA	TGCGCCAGCAGCGGGGTAGGGCAAGAGACCCAGTACTTC	CASSGVGQETQYF
TRBV12-3/TRBV12-4	TRBJ1-5	NA	TGTGCCAGCAGTTTTTTGGGGGATCAGCCCCAGCATTTT	CASSFLGDQPQHF
TRBV14	TRBJ2-1	TRBD2	TGTGCCAGCAGCCAAGATGGTCTGGATCTAGCGGGGGACAATGAGCAGTTCTTC	CASSQDGLDLAGDNEQFF
TRBV6-5	TRBJ2-1	TRBD1	TGTGCCAGCAGTATCCGACAGGGGGCTAGGAATGAGCAGTTCTTC	CASSIRQGARNEQFF
TRBV11-2	TRBJ1-3	TRBD1	TGTGCCAGCAGCTTGAGTCAGGGGGTCGGGCACACCATATATTTT	CASSLSQGVGHTIYF
TRBV29-1	TRBJ2-5	TRBD2	TGCAGCGTCCGAGGGAGCGGGGGAGAGACCCAGTACTTC	CSVRGSGGETQYF
TRBV3-1/TRBV3-2	TRBJ1-5	TRBD1	TGTGCCAGCAGCCGGGACAGAACGAGCAATCAGCCCCAGCATTTT	CASSRDRTSNQPQHF
TRBV5-1	TRBJ2-1	TRBD2	TGCGCCAGCAGCTTTAGCGGGAGAGACTACAATGAGCAGTTCTTC	CASSFSGRDYNEQFF
TRBV30	TRBJ1-2	NA	TGTGCCTGGAGTCCTTCAGTAAACTATGGCTACACCTTC	CAWSPSVNYGYTF
TRBV5-6	TRBJ2-1	TRBD1	TGTGCCAGCAGCATCAACAGGGGCGGCTCCTACAATGAGCAGTTCTTC	CASSINRGGSYNEQFF
TRBV27	TRBJ1-1	NA	TGTGCCAGCAGCTCGGCCAGCACTGAAGCTTTCTTT	CASSSASTEAFF
TRBV27	TRBJ2-4	NA	TGTGCCAGCAGTTTCCAGGGTGCCAAAAACATTCAGTACTTC	CASSFQGAKNIQYF
TRBV7-2	TRBJ2-5	NA	TGTGCCAGCAGCTTAGTGGTGGGAGAGACCCAGTACTTC	CASSLVVGETQYF